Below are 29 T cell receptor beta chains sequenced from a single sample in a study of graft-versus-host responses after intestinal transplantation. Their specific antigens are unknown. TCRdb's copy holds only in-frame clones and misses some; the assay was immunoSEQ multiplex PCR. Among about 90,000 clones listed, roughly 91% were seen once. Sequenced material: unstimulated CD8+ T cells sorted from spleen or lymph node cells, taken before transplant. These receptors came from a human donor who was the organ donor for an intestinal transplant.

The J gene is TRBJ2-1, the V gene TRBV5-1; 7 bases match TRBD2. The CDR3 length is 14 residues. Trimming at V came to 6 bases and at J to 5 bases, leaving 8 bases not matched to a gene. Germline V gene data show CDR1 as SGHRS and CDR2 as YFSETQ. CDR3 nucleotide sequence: TGCGCCAGCAACCTACGGGAGGCCGACAATGAGCAGTTCTTC. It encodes CASNLREADNEQFF. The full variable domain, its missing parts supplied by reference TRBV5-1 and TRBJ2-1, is KAGVTQTPRYLIKTRGQQVTLSCSPISGHRSVSWYQQTPGQGLQFLFEYFSETQRNKGNFPGRFSGRQFSNSRSEMNVSTLELGDSALYLCASNLREADNEQFFGPGTRLTVL.

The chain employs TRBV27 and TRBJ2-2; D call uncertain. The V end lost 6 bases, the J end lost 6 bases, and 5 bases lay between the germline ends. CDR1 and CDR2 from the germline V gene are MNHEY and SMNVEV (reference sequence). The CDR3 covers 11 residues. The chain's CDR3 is CASSHSGELFF. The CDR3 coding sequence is TGTGCCAGCAGCCACTCCGGGGAGCTGTTTTTT.

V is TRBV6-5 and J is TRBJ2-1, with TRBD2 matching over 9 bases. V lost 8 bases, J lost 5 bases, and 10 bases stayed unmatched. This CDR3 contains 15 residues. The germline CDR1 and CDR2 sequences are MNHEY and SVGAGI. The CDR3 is CASQLLAGPDNEQFF. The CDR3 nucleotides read TGTGCCAGCCAACTCCTAGCGGGACCGGACAATGAGCAGTTCTTC.

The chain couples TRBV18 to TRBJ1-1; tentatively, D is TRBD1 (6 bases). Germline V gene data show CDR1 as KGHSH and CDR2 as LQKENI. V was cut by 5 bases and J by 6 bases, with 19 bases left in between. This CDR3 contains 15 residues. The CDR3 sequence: CASSGGTGFFPEAFF. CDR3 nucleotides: TGTGCCAGCTCAGGGGGAACAGGGTTTTTCCCTGAAGCTTTCTTT. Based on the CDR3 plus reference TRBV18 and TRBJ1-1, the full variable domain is NAGVMQNPRHLVRRRGQEARLRCSPMKGHSHVYWYRQLPEEGLKFMVYLQKENIIDESGMPKERFSAEFPKEGPSILRIQQVVRGDSAAYFCASSGGTGFFPEAFFGQGTRLTVV.

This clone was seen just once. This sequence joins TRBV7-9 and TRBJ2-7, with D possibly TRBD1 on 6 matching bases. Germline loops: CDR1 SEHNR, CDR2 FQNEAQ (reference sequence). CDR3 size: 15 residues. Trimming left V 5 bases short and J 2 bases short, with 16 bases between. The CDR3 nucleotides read TGTGCCAGCAGCCTACCCGACAGGACCCCCTACGAGCAGTACTTC. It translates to CASSLPDRTPYEQYF.

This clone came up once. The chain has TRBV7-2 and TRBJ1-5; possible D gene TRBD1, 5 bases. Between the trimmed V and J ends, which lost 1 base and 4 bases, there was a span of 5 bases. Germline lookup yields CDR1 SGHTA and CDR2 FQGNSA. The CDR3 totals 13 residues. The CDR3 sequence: CASSLDRNQPQHF. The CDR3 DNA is TGTGCCAGCAGCTTAGACAGGAATCAGCCCCAGCATTTT.

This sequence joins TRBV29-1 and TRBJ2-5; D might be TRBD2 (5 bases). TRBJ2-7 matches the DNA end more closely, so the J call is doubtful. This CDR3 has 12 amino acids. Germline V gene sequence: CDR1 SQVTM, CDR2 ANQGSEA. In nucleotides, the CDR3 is TGCAGCGTTGAGGAGGAGTCCTACGAGCAGTACTTC. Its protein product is CSVEEESYEQYF.

The CDR3 nucleotides read TGTGCCAGCAGTGAAGCGTGGGACAGGGGGCTACGCGTCTACACCTTC. Translated: CASSEAWDRGLRVYTF. The chain has TRBV6-1 and TRBJ1-2; 12 positions match TRBD1. Per germline, CDR1 MNHNS and CDR2 SASEGT. The V and J ends lost 0 bases and 10 bases, in that order; junction bases with no gene match: 9. CDR3 size: 16 residues.

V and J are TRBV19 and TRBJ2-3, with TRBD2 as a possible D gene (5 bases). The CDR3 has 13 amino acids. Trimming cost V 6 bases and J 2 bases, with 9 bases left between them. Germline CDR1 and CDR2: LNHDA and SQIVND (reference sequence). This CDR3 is CASRAVNTDTQYF. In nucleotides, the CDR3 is TGTGCCAGTAGAGCGGTAAACACAGATACGCAGTATTTT.

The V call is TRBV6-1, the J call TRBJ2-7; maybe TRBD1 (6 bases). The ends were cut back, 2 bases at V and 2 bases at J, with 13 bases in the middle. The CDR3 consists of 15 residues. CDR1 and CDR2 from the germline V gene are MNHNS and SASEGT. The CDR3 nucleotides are TGTGCCAGCAGTGAATCATCAGGGGCAACCTACGAGCAGTACTTC. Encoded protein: CASSESSGATYEQYF.

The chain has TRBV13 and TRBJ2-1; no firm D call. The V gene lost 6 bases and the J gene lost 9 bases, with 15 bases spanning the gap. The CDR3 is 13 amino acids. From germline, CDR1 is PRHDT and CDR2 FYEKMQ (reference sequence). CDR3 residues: CASRGLGACEQFF. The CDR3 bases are TGTGCCAGCAGGGGTCTTGGAGCGTGTGAGCAGTTCTTC.

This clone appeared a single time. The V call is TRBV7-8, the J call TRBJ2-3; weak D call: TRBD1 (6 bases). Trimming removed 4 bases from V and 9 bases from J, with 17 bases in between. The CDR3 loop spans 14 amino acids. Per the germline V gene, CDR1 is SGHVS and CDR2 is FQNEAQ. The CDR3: CASSSSQGFQTQYF. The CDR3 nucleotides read TGTGCCAGCAGCTCGAGCCAGGGGTTCCAGACGCAGTATTTT.

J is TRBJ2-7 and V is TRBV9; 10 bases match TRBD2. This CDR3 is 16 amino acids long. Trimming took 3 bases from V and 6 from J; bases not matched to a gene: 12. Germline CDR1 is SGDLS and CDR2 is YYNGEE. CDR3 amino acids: CASSEIPAGTSAEQYF. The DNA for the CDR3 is TGTGCCAGCAGCGAAATCCCCGCCGGGACTAGCGCCGAGCAGTACTTC. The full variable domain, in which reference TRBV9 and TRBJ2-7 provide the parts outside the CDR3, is DSGVTQTPKHLITATGQRVTLRCSPRSGDLSVYWYQQSLDQGLQFLIQYYNGEERAKGNILERFSAQQFPDLHSELNLSSLELGDSALYFCASSEIPAGTSAEQYFGPGTRLTVT.

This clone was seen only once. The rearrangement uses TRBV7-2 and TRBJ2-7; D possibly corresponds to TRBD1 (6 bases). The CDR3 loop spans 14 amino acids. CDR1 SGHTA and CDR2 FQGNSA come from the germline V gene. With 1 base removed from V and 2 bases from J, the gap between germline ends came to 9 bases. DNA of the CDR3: TGTGCCAGCAGCTTAGTAAGGGACACCTACGAGCAGTACTTC. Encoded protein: CASSLVRDTYEQYF.

The CDR3 DNA reads TGTGCCAGCAGTTTTGGGGGGACAGGGAGCGAGCAGTACTTC. Translated, it gives CASSFGGTGSEQYF. The rearrangement uses TRBV27 and TRBJ2-7; 9 bases fit TRBD1. Germline trimming cut 3 bases from V and 6 bases from J; bases unmatched to any gene: 6. CDR3 size: 14 residues. Germline values: CDR1 MNHEY, CDR2 SMNVEV (reference sequence).

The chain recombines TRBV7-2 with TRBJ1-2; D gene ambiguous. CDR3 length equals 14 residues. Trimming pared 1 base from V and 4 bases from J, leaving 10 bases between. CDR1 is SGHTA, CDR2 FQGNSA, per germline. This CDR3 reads CASSLVRISYGYTF. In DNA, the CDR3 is TGTGCCAGCAGCTTAGTCAGGATATCCTATGGCTACACCTTC.

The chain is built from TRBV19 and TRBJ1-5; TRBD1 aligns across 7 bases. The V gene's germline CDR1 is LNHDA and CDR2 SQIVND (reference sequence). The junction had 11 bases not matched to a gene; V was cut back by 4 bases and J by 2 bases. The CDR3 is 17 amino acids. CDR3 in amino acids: CASSTDRPGGRNQPQHF. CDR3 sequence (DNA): TGTGCCAGTAGTACGGACAGGCCCGGAGGGCGCAATCAGCCCCAGCATTTT.

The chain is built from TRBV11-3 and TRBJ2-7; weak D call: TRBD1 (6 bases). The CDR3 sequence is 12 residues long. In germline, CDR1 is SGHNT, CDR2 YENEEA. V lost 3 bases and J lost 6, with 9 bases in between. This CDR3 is CASSFAGAEQYF. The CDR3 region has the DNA TGTGCCAGCAGCTTCGCAGGGGCCGAGCAGTACTTC.

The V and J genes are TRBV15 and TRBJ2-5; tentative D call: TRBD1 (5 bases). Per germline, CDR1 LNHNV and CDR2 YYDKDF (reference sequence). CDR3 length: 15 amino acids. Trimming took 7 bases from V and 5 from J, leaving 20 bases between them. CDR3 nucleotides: TGTGCCACCATGTCCGCCAGGGCTGCGTGGGAGACCCAGTACTTC. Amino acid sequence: CATMSARAAWETQYF.

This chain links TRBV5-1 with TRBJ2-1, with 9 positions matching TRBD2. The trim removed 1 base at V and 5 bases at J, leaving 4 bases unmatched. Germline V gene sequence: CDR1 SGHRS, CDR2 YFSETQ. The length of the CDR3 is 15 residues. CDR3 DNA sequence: TGCGCCAGCAGCTTGACTAGCGGGCCTGACAATGAGCAGTTCTTC. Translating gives CASSLTSGPDNEQFF.

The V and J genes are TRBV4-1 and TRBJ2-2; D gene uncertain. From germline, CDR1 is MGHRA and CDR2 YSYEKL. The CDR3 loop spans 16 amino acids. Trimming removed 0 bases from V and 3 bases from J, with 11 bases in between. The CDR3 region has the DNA TGCGCCAGCAGCCAAGATTATCCAGATTACACCGGGGAGCTGTTTTTT. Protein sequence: CASSQDYPDYTGELFF.

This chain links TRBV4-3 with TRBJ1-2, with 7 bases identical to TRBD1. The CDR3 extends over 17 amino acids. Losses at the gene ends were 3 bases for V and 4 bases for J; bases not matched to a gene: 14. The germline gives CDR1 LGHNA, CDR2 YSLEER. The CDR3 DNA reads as TGCGCCAGCAGCCAGGTTAACAGGGGATCTTGGAGCTATGGCTACACCTTC. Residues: CASSQVNRGSWSYGYTF.

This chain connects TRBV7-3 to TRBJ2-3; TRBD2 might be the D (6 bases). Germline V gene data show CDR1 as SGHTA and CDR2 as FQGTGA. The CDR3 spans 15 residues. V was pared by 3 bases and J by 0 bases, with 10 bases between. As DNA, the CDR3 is TGTGCCAGCAGCTTGGGACTGACAAGCACAGATACGCAGTATTTT. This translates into CASSLGLTSTDTQYF.

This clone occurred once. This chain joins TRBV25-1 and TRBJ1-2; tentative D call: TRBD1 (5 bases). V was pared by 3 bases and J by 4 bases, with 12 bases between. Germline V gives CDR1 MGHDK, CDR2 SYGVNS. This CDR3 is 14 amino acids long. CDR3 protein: CASSEGPRTYGYTF. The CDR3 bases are TGTGCCAGCAGTGAGGGGCCCCGCACCTATGGCTACACCTTC.

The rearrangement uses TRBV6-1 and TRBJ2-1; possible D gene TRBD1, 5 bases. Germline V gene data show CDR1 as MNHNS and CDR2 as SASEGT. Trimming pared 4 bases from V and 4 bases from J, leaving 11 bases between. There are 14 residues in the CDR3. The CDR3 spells CASSGGPGYNEQFF. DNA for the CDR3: TGTGCCAGCAGTGGGGGCCCAGGTTACAATGAGCAGTTCTTC.

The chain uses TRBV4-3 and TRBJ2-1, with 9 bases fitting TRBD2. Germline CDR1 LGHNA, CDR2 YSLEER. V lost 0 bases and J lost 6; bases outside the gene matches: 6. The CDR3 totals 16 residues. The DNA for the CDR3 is TGCGCCAGCAGCCAAGAGTGGCTAGCGGGGTTCAATGAGCAGTTCTTC. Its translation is CASSQEWLAGFNEQFF.

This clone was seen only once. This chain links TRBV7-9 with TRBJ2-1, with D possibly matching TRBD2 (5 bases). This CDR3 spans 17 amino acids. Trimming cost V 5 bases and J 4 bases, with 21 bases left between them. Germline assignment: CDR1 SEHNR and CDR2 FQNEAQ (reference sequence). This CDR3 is CASSPRVETMKYNEQFF. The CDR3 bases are TGTGCCAGCAGCCCGCGGGTAGAGACAATGAAGTACAATGAGCAGTTCTTC.

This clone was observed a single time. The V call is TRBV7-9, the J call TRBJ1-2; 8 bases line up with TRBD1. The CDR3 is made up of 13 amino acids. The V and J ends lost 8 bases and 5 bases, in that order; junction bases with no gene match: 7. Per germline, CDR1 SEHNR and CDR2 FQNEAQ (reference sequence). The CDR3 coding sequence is TGTGCCAGCTCTGGGGACAGGAGTTATGGCTACACCTTC. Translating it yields CASSGDRSYGYTF.

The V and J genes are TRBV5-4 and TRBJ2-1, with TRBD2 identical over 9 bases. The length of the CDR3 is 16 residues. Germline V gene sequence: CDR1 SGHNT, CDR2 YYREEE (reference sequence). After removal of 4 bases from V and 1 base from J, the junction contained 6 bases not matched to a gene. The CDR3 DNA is TGTGCCAGCAGCCGCAGCGGGAGGCGATCCTACAATGAGCAGTTCTTC. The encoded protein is CASSRSGRRSYNEQFF. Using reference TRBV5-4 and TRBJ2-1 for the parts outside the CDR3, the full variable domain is ETGVTQSPTHLIKTRGQQVTLRCSSQSGHNTVSWYQQALGQGPQFIFQYYREEENGRGNFPPRFSGLQFPNYSSELNVNALELDDSALYLCASSRSGRRSYNEQFFGPGTRLTVL.